This entry features one TCR beta chain sequence. There is no known antigen for this receptor. No base qualities exist here, and no much larger clone lies one base off it. This record comes from a study of blood T cell repertoires in COVID-19 (dated by TCRdb to 2018 to 2020). The study in broad terms: Collaborator samples came from the United States, Italy and Spain and covered acute and convalescent phases of COVID-19. The prospective study material was composed of cDNA or gDNA derived from T cells, B-cell-depleted T cells, or PBMCs. Deeply sampled blood TCRbeta repertoires from subjects exposed to, actively infected with, or recovered from COVID-19 were included in the dataset. The repertoires were released in a freely available public database meant as a resource for research on the immune response to SARS-CoV-2. Samples were obtained from the ongoing ImmuneRACE study (first 160 participants) and from 950 to 1,500 subjects provided by 6 global collaborators. Sample metadata almost always included a de-identified subject ID, COVID-19 status, age in years and sex. HLA class I and class II types, where available, came from metadata supplied by the sample provider rather than from assay-based typing. Study-level results and caveats: Clinical and demographic metadata were provided uncurated, with the amount varying by source and participant.

TCRbeta CDR3 regions were amplified from genomic DNA using the immunoSEQ Assay, a bias-controlled multiplex PCR. As for the original processing: The number of nucleated cells in each sample was estimated by amplification of reference gene primers within the assay. To quantify the absolute abundance of each unique TCRbeta CDR3 rearrangement, sequence reads were collapsed and filtered. Productive Simpson clonality was computed per sample as the square root of Simpson's diversity index over productive rearrangements. Entries here come from immuneACCESS through TCRdb and include only in-frame sequences with V and J called. Some clones fail to appear in such tables; in the studies checked, an unresolved V gene covers under half of the shortfall, and the cause of the remainder is unknown. For V, J and clone size, that table is used; D and trimming come from the DNA. This sample lists about 250,000 clones; 70% to 90% were detected once. The top ten clonotypes cover 6% to 6.5% of the sample.

At the junction V is shortened by 4 bases and J by 7 bases, with 16 bases in between. The CDR3 has 13 amino acids, counting the end cysteine and phenylalanine. The sequence is cut down to CDR3 DNA, 39 bases in frame from base 1. Sequences SQVTM (CDR1) and ANQGSEA (CDR2) are obtained from the germline V gene. In Seattle, one collaborating source enrolled patients while the infection was active and tracked those patients longitudinally over the course of disease. Whole blood was collected in K2EDTA tubes by collaborating institutions according to the institutions' own protocols. For TCRbeta analysis, collaborators shipped samples as frozen whole blood, isolated PBMCs, or DNA extracted from either of those sample types.

Sequencing was done on a sample of peripheral blood. The rearrangement joined TRBV29-1 to TRBJ1-2; TRBD1 is possibly the D segment (5 matching bases). The TCR comes from a woman aged 25 to 45 with COVID-19, enrolled during active disease. The nucleotide sequence is TGCAGCGTTGGGGGGGGTTTTGTTGCTGGCTACACCTTC. This gives the protein CSVGGGFVAGYTF. Supplemented by the reference TRBV29-1 and TRBJ1-2 proteins around the CDR3, the complete variable domain is SAVISQKPSRDICQRGTSLTIQCQVDSQVTMMFWYRQQPGQSLTLIATANQGSEATYESGFVIDKFPISRPNLTFSTLTVSNMSPEDSSIYLCSVGGGFVAGYTFGSGTRLTVV.